These T cell receptor beta chains were read from a single sample in a study of blood T cells in healthy people across ages. One entry per CDR3 protein results from TCRdb running MiXCR on the 5' RACE reads. The repertoire holds around 1,900,000 distinct CDR3 sequences, with about two fifths as singletons. The sample was blood. These receptors originate from a human donor in good health. The CDR3 runs from the conserved cysteine through the conserved F or W. The D gene is left open where the match is weak. Clone size appears in some rows only: once, few, many, or a class for an expanded clone.

CDR3nt: TGTGCCAGCAGTGCGGCGGGATCCTATGGCTACACCTTC
CDR3aa: CASSAAGSYGYTF
v_gene: TRBV6-5
d_gene: NA
abundance: NA
j_gene: TRBJ1-2

CDR3nt: TGTGCCAGCAGCTTAGGGACTAGCGGGGCAGTCAATGAGCAGTTCTTC
CDR3aa: CASSLGTSGAVNEQFF
v_gene: TRBV7-2
d_gene: TRBD2
abundance: NA
j_gene: TRBJ2-1

CDR3nt: TGTGCCAGCAGGCCAGACAGGAGTCCTAACTATGGCCACACCTTC
CDR3aa: CASRPDRSPNYGHTF
v_gene: TRBV7-2
d_gene: NA
abundance: NA
j_gene: TRBJ1-2

CDR3nt: TGTGCCAGCAGCCCTTGGACATTCTCAATGAACACTGAAGCTTTCTTT
CDR3aa: CASSPWTFSMNTEAFF
v_gene: TRBV7-2
d_gene: NA
abundance: NA
j_gene: TRBJ1-1

CDR3nt: TGTGCCACCAGCAATCGACAGCGTCGCGTTGAGCAGTTCTTC
CDR3aa: CATSNRQRRVEQFF
v_gene: TRBV15
d_gene: NA
abundance: NA
j_gene: TRBJ2-1

CDR3nt: TGTGCCAGCACCTATAGCGGGACAGTCTTCACCGAGCAGTTCTTC
CDR3aa: CASTYSGTVFTEQFF
v_gene: TRBV12-3/TRBV12-4
d_gene: NA
abundance: NA
j_gene: TRBJ2-1

CDR3nt: TGTGCCAGCAGCTTGCGGCCTGGTGGGACAGATACGCAGTATTTT
CDR3aa: CASSLRPGGTDTQYF
v_gene: TRBV7-2
d_gene: NA
abundance: NA
j_gene: TRBJ2-3

CDR3nt: TGTGCCAGCAGTCTCTTGTCCCACAATGAGCAGTTCTTC
CDR3aa: CASSLLSHNEQFF
v_gene: TRBV27
d_gene: NA
abundance: once
j_gene: TRBJ2-1

CDR3nt: TGCAGCGTTGCTGAGACAGGTTATCTGAATGAGCAGTTCTTC
CDR3aa: CSVAETGYLNEQFF
v_gene: TRBV29-1
d_gene: NA
abundance: NA
j_gene: TRBJ2-1

CDR3nt: TGTGCCAGCAGCTTACGGTCAGGTGGTTTTACTGAAGCTTTCTTT
CDR3aa: CASSLRSGGFTEAFF
v_gene: TRBV7-9
d_gene: NA
abundance: NA
j_gene: TRBJ1-1

CDR3nt: TGTGCCAGCAGTCTGGGACGGGGGGTCTCGTTCTTC
CDR3aa: CASSLGRGVSFF
v_gene: TRBV12-3/TRBV12-4
d_gene: TRBD2
abundance: NA
j_gene: TRBJ2-1

CDR3nt: TGTGCCAGCAGTTACTCTTCGAGGGGATCCACTGAAGCTTTCTTT
CDR3aa: CASSYSSRGSTEAFF
v_gene: TRBV6-5
d_gene: NA
abundance: few
j_gene: TRBJ1-1

CDR3nt: TGTGCCTGGAGTGTACTAGTGGGCTATGGCTACACCTTC
CDR3aa: CAWSVLVGYGYTF
v_gene: TRBV30
d_gene: NA
abundance: NA
j_gene: TRBJ1-2

CDR3nt: TGCGCCAGCGGCCAAAGTTACGAGGGATCCCTAACCTACGAGCAGTACTTC
CDR3aa: CASGQSYEGSLTYEQYF
v_gene: TRBV4-3
d_gene: NA
abundance: NA
j_gene: TRBJ2-7

CDR3nt: TGCAGTGCTAAATCCGCAGGGGCCCGGGAGCAGTTCTTC
CDR3aa: CSAKSAGAREQFF
v_gene: TRBV20-1
d_gene: NA
abundance: once
j_gene: TRBJ2-1

CDR3nt: TGTGCCAGCAGCTCGGGACTAGCGGGGGAGTACCAAGAGACCCAGTACTTC
CDR3aa: CASSSGLAGEYQETQYF
v_gene: TRBV7-9
d_gene: TRBD2
abundance: many
j_gene: TRBJ2-5

CDR3nt: TGTGCCAGCAGCCAAGATGGGGGGACAGGGGTCCCCAATGAGCAGTTCTTC
CDR3aa: CASSQDGGTGVPNEQFF
v_gene: TRBV4-2
d_gene: TRBD1
abundance: NA
j_gene: TRBJ2-1

CDR3nt: TGTGCCAGCAGCTTACCGACTAGCGGGGAACGCACAGATACGCAGTATTTT
CDR3aa: CASSLPTSGERTDTQYF
v_gene: TRBV7-2
d_gene: TRBD2
abundance: few
j_gene: TRBJ2-3

CDR3nt: TGCAGCGTTGTTGGGGATTCTGGTGGCTACACCTTC
CDR3aa: CSVVGDSGGYTF
v_gene: TRBV29-1
d_gene: NA
abundance: few
j_gene: TRBJ1-2

CDR3nt: TGTGCCAGCAGCCGCCTCCGCCGGGACTCCAACACTGAAGCTTTCTTT
CDR3aa: CASSRLRRDSNTEAFF
v_gene: TRBV7-9
d_gene: NA
abundance: NA
j_gene: TRBJ1-1

CDR3nt: TGTGCCAGCAGCTCTCCCACCCTGTTTCCCTATGGCTACACCTTC
CDR3aa: CASSSPTLFPYGYTF
v_gene: TRBV7-9
d_gene: NA
abundance: NA
j_gene: TRBJ1-2

CDR3nt: TGTGCCAGCACCCCAGGGGGGGGTCATGAGCAGTTCTTC
CDR3aa: CASTPGGGHEQFF
v_gene: TRBV6-5
d_gene: NA
abundance: few
j_gene: TRBJ2-1

CDR3nt: TGCGCCAGCAGCTTGCTCTCCTATAATTCACCCCTCCACTTT
CDR3aa: CASSLLSYNSPLHF
v_gene: TRBV5-1
d_gene: NA
abundance: NA
j_gene: TRBJ1-6

CDR3nt: TGCAGTGCCACGTCGTTGACGAACACTGAAGCTTTCTTT
CDR3aa: CSATSLTNTEAFF
v_gene: TRBV20-1
d_gene: NA
abundance: NA
j_gene: TRBJ1-1

CDR3nt: TGTGCCAGCAGCCCAGGAGGACGGGGGGCACAAGAGACCCAGTACTTC
CDR3aa: CASSPGGRGAQETQYF
v_gene: TRBV7-6
d_gene: NA
abundance: NA
j_gene: TRBJ2-5

CDR3nt: TGTGCCAGCAGCCGGAAGCTAGCGGGGGGCGACGCAGATACGCAGTATTTT
CDR3aa: CASSRKLAGGDADTQYF
v_gene: TRBV28
d_gene: TRBD2
abundance: NA
j_gene: TRBJ2-3

CDR3nt: TGCGCCAGCACCCCGGGGATAACGAAGGAAACTGAAGCTTTCTTT
CDR3aa: CASTPGITKETEAFF
v_gene: TRBV5-1
d_gene: NA
abundance: many
j_gene: TRBJ1-1

CDR3nt: TGCAGTGCTAGAGTCCCGTCCTCCTACGAGCAGTACTTC
CDR3aa: CSARVPSSYEQYF
v_gene: TRBV20-1
d_gene: NA
abundance: NA
j_gene: TRBJ2-7

CDR3nt: TGCGCCAGCAGCTCTGCGACTAGCGGGGGAACCTACGAGCAGTACTTC
CDR3aa: CASSSATSGGTYEQYF
v_gene: TRBV5-1
d_gene: TRBD2
abundance: NA
j_gene: TRBJ2-7

CDR3nt: TGCAGTGCTAGGTCAGGGGGCCCGAACACTGAAGCTTTCTTT
CDR3aa: CSARSGGPNTEAFF
v_gene: TRBV20-1
d_gene: TRBD1
abundance: NA
j_gene: TRBJ1-1

CDR3nt: TGCGCCAGCAGCCAAGATCCCGCAGGGGTAGCTAATGAAAAACTGTTTTTT
CDR3aa: CASSQDPAGVANEKLFF
v_gene: TRBV4-1
d_gene: NA
abundance: NA
j_gene: TRBJ1-4

CDR3nt: TGTGCCAGCAGAACATACAGGGATTATGCCACTGAAGCTTTCTTT
CDR3aa: CASRTYRDYATEAFF
v_gene: TRBV2
d_gene: NA
abundance: once
j_gene: TRBJ1-1

CDR3nt: TGTGCCAGCAGTGATGGGGGTCCAAGGGGTGGCTACACCTTC
CDR3aa: CASSDGGPRGGYTF
v_gene: TRBV6-1
d_gene: NA
abundance: NA
j_gene: TRBJ1-2

CDR3nt: TGCGCCAGCAGTCTTCAGGGAGGAACTTCACCCCTCCACTTT
CDR3aa: CASSLQGGTSPLHF
v_gene: TRBV5-1
d_gene: NA
abundance: NA
j_gene: TRBJ1-6

CDR3nt: TGCAGCGTTGAAGGGCCTAGGGGCACTGAAGCTTTCTTT
CDR3aa: CSVEGPRGTEAFF
v_gene: TRBV29-1
d_gene: NA
abundance: NA
j_gene: TRBJ1-1

CDR3nt: TGTGCCAGCGGAGGGACAGGGAACGAAAAACTGTTTTTT
CDR3aa: CASGGTGNEKLFF
v_gene: TRBV12-3/TRBV12-4
d_gene: TRBD1
abundance: NA
j_gene: TRBJ1-4

CDR3nt: TGCAGCGCCGCAACAGGGCTTGTAAGCACAGATACGCAGTATTTT
CDR3aa: CSAATGLVSTDTQYF
v_gene: TRBV29-1
d_gene: NA
abundance: few
j_gene: TRBJ2-3

CDR3nt: TGTGCCAGCAGCCAAGATATGGCCAGGGCCGGCTACACCTTC
CDR3aa: CASSQDMARAGYTF
v_gene: TRBV4-2
d_gene: NA
abundance: NA
j_gene: TRBJ1-2

CDR3nt: TGCGCCAGCAGCCAGGCCGGGACTAGCGGGAGCACAGATACGCAGTATTTT
CDR3aa: CASSQAGTSGSTDTQYF
v_gene: TRBV4-1
d_gene: TRBD2
abundance: few
j_gene: TRBJ2-3

CDR3nt: TGTGCCAGCAGCCAAGATTCTAGCGGGGGGTCCTACGAGCAGTACTTC
CDR3aa: CASSQDSSGGSYEQYF
v_gene: TRBV4-2
d_gene: TRBD2
abundance: many
j_gene: TRBJ2-7

CDR3nt: TGCAGTGCCGTCCGGTCGGGGGGCCCAGATACGCAGTATTTT
CDR3aa: CSAVRSGGPDTQYF
v_gene: TRBV20-1
d_gene: NA
abundance: NA
j_gene: TRBJ2-3

CDR3nt: TGTGCCAGCAGCTTAAGCCCCGGGGAGCGGGGGGGCACAGATACGCAGTATTTT
CDR3aa: CASSLSPGERGGTDTQYF
v_gene: TRBV7-3
d_gene: TRBD2
abundance: NA
j_gene: TRBJ2-3

CDR3nt: TGTGCCAGCAGCCAAAACCAGGGAAAAGAGACCCAGTACTTC
CDR3aa: CASSQNQGKETQYF
v_gene: TRBV7-2
d_gene: NA
abundance: NA
j_gene: TRBJ2-5

CDR3nt: TGTGCCAGTAGTATATGGACTGCTAACCAAGAGACCCAGTACTTC
CDR3aa: CASSIWTANQETQYF
v_gene: TRBV3-1
d_gene: NA
abundance: NA
j_gene: TRBJ2-5

CDR3nt: TGCGCCAGCAGCCAAGAAGAAGTGCGGACAGGGGGCTGTAATGAGCAGTTCTTC
CDR3aa: CASSQEEVRTGGCNEQFF
v_gene: TRBV4-1
d_gene: TRBD1
abundance: NA
j_gene: TRBJ2-1

CDR3nt: TGTGCCAGCAGTTACGGGCGGACCCAGTACTTC
CDR3aa: CASSYGRTQYF
v_gene: TRBV6-5
d_gene: NA
abundance: NA
j_gene: TRBJ2-5

CDR3nt: TGTGCCAGCAGCTTAGAGGCAGTAAATTCACCCCTCCACTTT
CDR3aa: CASSLEAVNSPLHF
v_gene: TRBV7-3
d_gene: NA
abundance: NA
j_gene: TRBJ1-6

CDR3nt: TGTGCCAGCAGTGAAGGGGCAGTGCATAGCAATCAGCCCCAGCATTTT
CDR3aa: CASSEGAVHSNQPQHF
v_gene: TRBV2
d_gene: NA
abundance: NA
j_gene: TRBJ1-5

CDR3nt: TGCAGCGCACTAGCGGATACCACAGATACGCAGTATTTT
CDR3aa: CSALADTTDTQYF
v_gene: TRBV29-1
d_gene: TRBD2
abundance: few
j_gene: TRBJ2-3

CDR3nt: TGTGCCAGCAGCCTCTACGGACAGAACAATGAGCAGTTCTTC
CDR3aa: CASSLYGQNNEQFF
v_gene: TRBV7-2
d_gene: NA
abundance: NA
j_gene: TRBJ2-1

CDR3nt: TGTGCCAGCAGCCTCCAGGAGGAGCAGTACTTC
CDR3aa: CASSLQEEQYF
v_gene: TRBV5-4
d_gene: NA
abundance: NA
j_gene: TRBJ2-4

CDR3nt: TGCGCCAGCAGCCAAGACAACACCCCCGCGGAGACCCAGTACTTC
CDR3aa: CASSQDNTPAETQYF
v_gene: TRBV4-3
d_gene: NA
abundance: few
j_gene: TRBJ2-5

CDR3nt: TGTGCCAGCAGTCCTAATTTTCTTTTGGGGTACTCCTACAATGAGCAGTTCTTC
CDR3aa: CASSPNFLLGYSYNEQFF
v_gene: TRBV27
d_gene: NA
abundance: few
j_gene: TRBJ2-1

CDR3nt: TGTGCCAGCAGCTTACTAGCTAGTCGGGTAGATACGCAGTATTTT
CDR3aa: CASSLLASRVDTQYF
v_gene: TRBV7-6
d_gene: NA
abundance: NA
j_gene: TRBJ2-3

CDR3nt: TGTGCCAGCAGTTTGATCGGCTTAACTAGCGGCGTAAATGAGCAGTTCTTC
CDR3aa: CASSLIGLTSGVNEQFF
v_gene: TRBV12-3/TRBV12-4
d_gene: TRBD2
abundance: few
j_gene: TRBJ2-1